One and the same sample provided the 9 T cell receptor beta chains below, sequenced in a study of identical twins. TCRdb re-derived calls from the 5' RACE reads in MiXCR, one entry per CDR3 protein. The sample has roughly 770,000 distinct CDR3 sequences; 18% are singletons. These data were likewise used in another study, on T cells expressing NK-cell markers.

Sample: PBMCs. The origin of the receptors is a young woman in good health.

This clonotype was counted between two and nine times. The J gene is TRBJ1-4, the V gene TRBV20-1, with no clear D. CDR1 and CDR2 (germline): DFQATT, SNEGSKA (reference sequence). This CDR3 is 13 amino acids long. CDR3 sequence (DNA): TGCAGCCAAGGGAATGTAGGGAGTGAAAAACTGTTTTTT. Protein sequence: CSQGNVGSEKLFF.

The chain joins TRBV7-9 to TRBJ1-6; D not certain. The CDR3 covers 14 residues. Between the trimmed V and J ends, which lost 4 bases and 0 bases, there was a span of 4 bases. CDR1 and CDR2 from the germline V gene are SEHNR and FQNEAQ (reference sequence). CDR3 in amino acids: CASSWDSYNSPLHF. In DNA, the CDR3 is TGTGCCAGCAGCTGGGACTCCTATAATTCACCCCTCCACTTT.

CDR3 residues: CASSYSKGSGELFF. In DNA, the CDR3 is TGTGCCAGCAGTTACTCGAAGGGATCCGGGGAGCTGTTTTTT. V gene TRBV6-5 combines with J gene TRBJ2-2; D not resolved. CDR1 is MNHEY and CDR2 is SVGAGI in the germline V gene. V was cut by 0 bases and J by 6 bases, with 8 bases left in between. This CDR3 comprises 14 residues.

This clonotype was seen a few times. This chain links TRBV25-1 with TRBJ2-5; D ambiguous. CDR3 size: 12 residues. The germline V gene encodes CDR1 MGHDK and CDR2 SYGVNS. The ends were cut back, 6 bases at V and 5 bases at J, with 10 bases in the middle. The CDR3 loop reads CASRGFGETQYF. The CDR3 DNA is TGTGCCAGCAGAGGCTTCGGGGAGACCCAGTACTTC.

The table lists this clonotype with a few counts. The rearrangement joins TRBV6-1 to TRBJ1-2; D ambiguous. The CDR3 spans 11 residues. V was trimmed by 3 bases and J by 7 bases, leaving 6 bases between them. CDR1 and CDR2 (germline): MNHNS, SASEGT. CDR3 nucleotide sequence: TGTGCCAGCAGTGAGGGGTTTGGCTACACCTTC. Amino acids: CASSEGFGYTF.

The chain combines TRBV11-2 with TRBJ2-1; D possibly corresponds to TRBD1 (6 bases). The CDR3 runs 13 residues. In germline, CDR1 is SGHAT, CDR2 FQNNGV. Trimming removed 2 bases at V and 7 bases at J, with 9 bases between. CDR3: CASSLPGANEQFF. CDR3 DNA sequence: TGTGCCAGCAGCTTACCAGGGGCAAATGAGCAGTTCTTC.

The chain couples TRBV12-3 or TRBV12-4 to TRBJ2-3; D gene uncertain. V was cut by 7 bases and J by 5 bases, with 16 bases left in between. The CDR3 extends over 14 amino acids. Here the CDR3 DNA reads TGTGCCAGCATTGCCCGTGGGTGGGTAGATACGCAGTATTTT. Its protein is CASIARGWVDTQYF.

V usage is TRBV6-5 and J usage is TRBJ2-6; D not resolved. Per the germline V gene, CDR1 is MNHEY and CDR2 is SVGAGI. V was clipped by 3 bases and J by 1 base, with 7 bases between them. The CDR3 totals 15 residues. The CDR3 spells CASSYGTSGANVLTF. In DNA form, the CDR3 reads TGTGCCAGCAGTTATGGAACATCTGGGGCCAACGTCCTGACTTTC.

This clonotype was detected a few times. The rearrangement joins TRBV20-1 to TRBJ2-7, with 14 bases lining up with TRBD2. This CDR3 is 15 amino acids long. From germline, CDR1 is DFQATT and CDR2 SNEGSKA (reference sequence). V trimming: 2 bases; J trimming: 6 bases; junction bases outside the gene matches: 6. The DNA of the CDR3 is TGCAGTGCTAGACCTCCGGGACTAGCGGGAGTCGAGCAGTACTTC. This codes for CSARPPGLAGVEQYF.